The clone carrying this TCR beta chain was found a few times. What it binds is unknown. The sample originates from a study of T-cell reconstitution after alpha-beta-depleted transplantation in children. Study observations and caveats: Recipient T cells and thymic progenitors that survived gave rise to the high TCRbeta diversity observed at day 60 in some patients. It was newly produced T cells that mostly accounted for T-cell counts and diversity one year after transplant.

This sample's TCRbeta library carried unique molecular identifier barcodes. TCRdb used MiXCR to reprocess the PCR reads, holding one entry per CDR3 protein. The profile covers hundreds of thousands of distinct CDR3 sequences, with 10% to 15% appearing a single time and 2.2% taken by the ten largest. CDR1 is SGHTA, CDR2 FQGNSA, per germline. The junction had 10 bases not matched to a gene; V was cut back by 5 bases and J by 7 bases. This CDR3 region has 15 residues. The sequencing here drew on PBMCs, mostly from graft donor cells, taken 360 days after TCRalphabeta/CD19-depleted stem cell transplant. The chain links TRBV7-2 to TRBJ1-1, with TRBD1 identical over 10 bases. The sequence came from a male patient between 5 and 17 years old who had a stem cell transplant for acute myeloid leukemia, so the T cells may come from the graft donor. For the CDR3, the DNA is TGTGCCAGCAGCCTACAAGACAGGGGGCGAGGTGAAGCTTTCTTT. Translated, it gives CASSLQDRGRGEAFF.